These T cell receptor beta chains were read from a single sample in a study of cytomegalovirus exposure and HLA in healthy donors. This table comes from immunoSEQ multiplex PCR, and its TCRdb copy is limited to in-frame clones, with some not included. This table has tens of thousands of clones, roughly four fifths appearing once. Material: PBMCs. These receptors all come from a man aged 45 to 65 in good health and CMV-seronegative. Both conserved end residues are part of each CDR3. A D gene is named only where the DNA matches it firmly. Only some rows state a clone size, as once, few, many or a class for expanded clones.

clone size: NA; D gene: TRBD2; J gene: TRBJ2-7; V gene: TRBV4-1; CDR3 protein: CASSQDAGGYEQYF; CDR3 DNA: TGCGCCAGCAGCCAAGATGCGGGAGGCTACGAGCAGTACTTC
clone size: NA; D gene: TRBD2; J gene: TRBJ2-7; V gene: TRBV27; CDR3 protein: CASSFMAGVPYEQYF; CDR3 DNA: TGTGCCAGCAGTTTCATGGCGGGAGTTCCCTACGAGCAGTACTTC
clone size: NA; D gene: TRBD2; J gene: TRBJ2-2; V gene: TRBV9; CDR3 protein: CASSSTSGGSYTGELFF; CDR3 DNA: TGTGCCAGCAGCTCTACTAGCGGGGGGAGTTATACCGGGGAGCTGTTTTTT
clone size: NA; D gene: NA; J gene: TRBJ2-1; V gene: TRBV5-1; CDR3 protein: CASSPGQMFNEQFF; CDR3 DNA: TGCGCCAGCAGCCCAGGACAGATGTTCAATGAGCAGTTCTTC
clone size: NA; D gene: TRBD2; J gene: TRBJ2-7; V gene: TRBV30; CDR3 protein: CAWRPSSGRREQYF; CDR3 DNA: TGTGCCTGGCGACCCTCTAGCGGGAGGCGCGAGCAGTACTTC
clone size: once; D gene: TRBD1; J gene: TRBJ1-6; V gene: TRBV5-4; CDR3 protein: CASSSVKGQGSSPLHF; CDR3 DNA: TGTGCCAGCAGCTCGGTAAAAGGACAGGGGAGTTCACCCCTCCACTTT
clone size: NA; D gene: TRBD2; J gene: TRBJ2-7; V gene: TRBV28; CDR3 protein: CASSSPWMGSGTRAYEQYF; CDR3 DNA: TGTGCCAGCAGTTCCCCTTGGATGGGTAGCGGGACGAGAGCCTACGAGCAGTACTTC
clone size: NA; D gene: NA; J gene: TRBJ2-3; V gene: TRBV30; CDR3 protein: CAWKVGGPVTDTQYF; CDR3 DNA: TGTGCCTGGAAAGTGGGGGGGCCGGTCACAGATACGCAGTATTTT
clone size: NA; D gene: NA; J gene: TRBJ2-5; V gene: TRBV18; CDR3 protein: CASSPSPFETQYF; CDR3 DNA: TGTGCCAGCTCACCATCCCCTTTCGAGACCCAGTACTTC
clone size: NA; D gene: NA; J gene: TRBJ1-5; V gene: TRBV5-1; CDR3 protein: CASSLAGHPPQHF; CDR3 DNA: TGCGCCAGCAGCTTGGCGGGACATCCACCCCAGCATTTT
clone size: NA; D gene: TRBD1; J gene: TRBJ2-4; V gene: TRBV2; CDR3 protein: CASSSKGATKNIQYF; CDR3 DNA: TGTGCCAGCTCTTCTAAGGGGGCGACCAAAAACATTCAGTACTTC